The clone carrying this T cell receptor beta chain appeared many times. What it binds is not known. Quantitative molecular-barcoded 5'-RACE generated the TCR beta libraries. TCRdb passed the 5' RACE reads through MiXCR, listing each CDR3 protein once. Of more than 200,000 distinct CDR3 sequences in the sample, roughly a quarter are singletons; the top ten hold 0.5% to 0.65%. This CDR3 has 13 amino acids. Germline lookup yields CDR1 DFQATT and CDR2 SNEGSKA (reference sequence). Between the trimmed V and J ends, which lost 3 bases and 2 bases, there was a span of 11 bases. This entry comes from a study of CD8 T cells in ankylosing spondylitis. Study findings and constraints: A CD8+ phenotype characterized the disease-linked clones, which were relatively rare in peripheral blood.

The chain recombines TRBV20-1 with TRBJ2-7, with no clear D. This TCR was sampled from a male donor with ankylosing spondylitis or in good health (not recorded which). The specimen was blood, either unsorted or a sorted T cell fraction (not recorded which). The CDR3 sequence: CSASRVGAYEQYF. The DNA of the CDR3 is TGCAGTGCTAGTCGAGTAGGCGCCTACGAGCAGTACTTC.